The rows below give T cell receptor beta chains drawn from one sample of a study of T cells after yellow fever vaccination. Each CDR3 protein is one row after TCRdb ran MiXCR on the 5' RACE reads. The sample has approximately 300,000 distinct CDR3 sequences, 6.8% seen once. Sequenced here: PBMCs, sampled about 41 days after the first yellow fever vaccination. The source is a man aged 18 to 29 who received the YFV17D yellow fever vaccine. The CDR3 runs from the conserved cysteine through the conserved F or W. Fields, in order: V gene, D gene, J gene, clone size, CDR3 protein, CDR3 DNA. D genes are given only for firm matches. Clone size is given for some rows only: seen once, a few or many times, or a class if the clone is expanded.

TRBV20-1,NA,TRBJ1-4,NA,CSASGSGRRSFGKLFF,TGCAGTGCTAGCGGCTCTGGGAGGAGGAGCTTTGGGAAACTGTTTTTT
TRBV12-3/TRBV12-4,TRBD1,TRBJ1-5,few,CASSSVQGSRQPQHF,TGTGCCAGCAGTTCAGTACAGGGGAGCAGGCAGCCCCAGCATTTT
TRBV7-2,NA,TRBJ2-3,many,CASSFTDTDTQYF,TGTGCCAGCAGCTTTACAGACACAGATACGCAGTATTTT
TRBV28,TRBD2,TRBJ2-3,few,CATGGADTQYF,TGTGCCACCGGGGGGGCAGATACGCAGTATTTT
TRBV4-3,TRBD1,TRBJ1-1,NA,CASSRSTGGKYPEAFF,TGCGCCAGCAGCCGATCGACAGGGGGAAAATACCCTGAAGCTTTCTTT
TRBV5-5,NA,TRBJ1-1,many,CASSLEANTEAFF,TGTGCCAGCAGCTTGGAGGCGAACACTGAAGCTTTCTTT
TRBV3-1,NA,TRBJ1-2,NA,CASSQKSTGYANYGYTF,TGTGCCAGCAGCCAAAAAAGCACGGGATACGCGAACTATGGCTACACCTTC
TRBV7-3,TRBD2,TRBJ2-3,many,CASGLAGGPTDTQYF,TGTGCCAGCGGCCTAGCGGGGGGGCCCACAGATACGCAGTATTTT
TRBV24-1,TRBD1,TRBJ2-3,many,CATSDWTGTGTDTQYF,TGTGCCACCAGTGACTGGACAGGGACAGGCACAGATACGCAGTATTTT
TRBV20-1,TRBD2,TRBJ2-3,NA,CSARDRTSVPDTQYF,TGCAGTGCTAGAGATAGGACTAGCGTTCCAGATACGCAGTATTTT
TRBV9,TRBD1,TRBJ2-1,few,CASSVGTEDRGKYEQFF,TGTGCCAGCAGCGTAGGGACTGAGGACAGGGGGAAGTATGAGCAGTTCTTC
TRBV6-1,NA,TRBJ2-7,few,CASTEQGSSYEQYF,TGTGCCAGCACCGAACAGGGCAGCTCCTACGAGCAGTACTTC
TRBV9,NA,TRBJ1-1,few,CASSVAGGANTEAFF,TGTGCCAGCAGCGTAGCGGGGGGTGCTAACACTGAAGCTTTCTTT
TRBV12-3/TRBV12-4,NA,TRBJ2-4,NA,CASSSSINIQYF,TGTGCCAGCAGTTCCTCCATAAACATTCAGTACTTC
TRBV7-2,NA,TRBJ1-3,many,CASSLVVIQGNTIYF,TGTGCCAGCAGCTTAGTAGTGATTCAGGGAAACACCATATATTTT
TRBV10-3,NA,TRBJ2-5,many,CAISELETQYF,TGTGCCATCAGTGAGCTAGAGACCCAGTACTTC
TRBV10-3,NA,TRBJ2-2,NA,CAIGAGTDTGELFF,TGTGCCATCGGTGCGGGGACCGACACCGGGGAGCTGTTTTTT
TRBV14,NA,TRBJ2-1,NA,CASSQINNEQFF,TGTGCCAGCAGCCAAATAAACAATGAGCAGTTCTTC
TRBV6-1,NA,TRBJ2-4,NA,CASMMGPKNIQYF,TGTGCCAGCATGATGGGACCCAAAAACATTCAGTACTTC
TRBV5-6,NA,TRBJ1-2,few,CASKVRSYGYTF,TGTGCCAGCAAGGTTCGCTCTTATGGCTACACCTTC
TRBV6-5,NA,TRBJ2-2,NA,CASSYSGTGELFF,TGTGCCAGCAGTTACTCAGGCACCGGGGAGCTGTTTTTT
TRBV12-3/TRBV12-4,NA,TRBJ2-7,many,CASSPSEYSYEQYF,TGTGCCAGCAGCCCCTCAGAATATAGCTACGAGCAGTACTTC
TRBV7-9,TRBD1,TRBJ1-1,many,CASSRDRNYMNTEAFF,TGTGCCAGCAGCCGGGACAGAAACTACATGAACACTGAAGCTTTCTTT
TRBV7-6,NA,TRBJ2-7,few,CASSWDPTYEQYF,TGTGCCAGCAGCTGGGACCCCACCTACGAGCAGTACTTC
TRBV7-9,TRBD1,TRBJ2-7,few,CASSYAPGGSSYEQYF,TGTGCCAGCAGCTATGCACCAGGGGGAAGCTCCTACGAGCAGTACTTC
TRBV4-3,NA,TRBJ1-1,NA,CATWNTEAFF,TGCGCCACATGGAACACTGAAGCTTTCTTT
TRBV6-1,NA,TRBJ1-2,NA,CASSPSGAAQRNYGYTF,TGTGCCAGCAGTCCCTCAGGGGCCGCGCAAAGGAACTATGGCTACACCTTC
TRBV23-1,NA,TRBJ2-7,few,CASSQKARNGYEQYF,TGCGCCAGCAGTCAAAAGGCACGGAACGGCTACGAGCAGTACTTC
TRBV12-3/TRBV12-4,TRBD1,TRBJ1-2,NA,CASTPTGPPNYGYTF,TGTGCCAGCACCCCGACAGGGCCTCCTAACTATGGCTACACCTTC
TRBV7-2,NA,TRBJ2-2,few,CASMRVANTGELFF,TGTGCCAGCATGAGGGTCGCGAACACCGGGGAGCTGTTTTTT
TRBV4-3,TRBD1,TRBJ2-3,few,CASSQDRDRGIRDTQYF,TGCGCCAGCAGCCAAGACCGGGACAGGGGTATCCGGGATACGCAGTATTTT
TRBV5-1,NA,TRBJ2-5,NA,CASSLGGTEETQYF,TGCGCCAGCAGCTTGGGGGGGACGGAAGAGACCCAGTACTTC